The clone carrying this T cell receptor (beta chain) has only a few counts. The antigen is unknown. The data belong to a study of Graves' ophthalmopathy and Graves' hyperthyroidism. Notes on the study in general: Ophthalmopathy was separated from stable hyperthyroidism by a 13-signature model with over 85% sensitivity and around 84% specificity.

The CDR3 sequence is 14 residues long. V dropped 3 bases and J dropped 3 bases, with 12 bases sitting between them. Germline loops: CDR1 MNHNY, CDR2 SVGAGI (reference sequence). As the template, RNA transcripts were used to amplify TCR beta CDR3 regions. HTBI primers served in a first-round RT-PCR, which a second-round multiplex PCR followed. TCRdb reprocessed the multiplex PCR reads via MiXCR and lists one record per CDR3 protein. The sample consists of about 700,000 distinct CDR3 sequences, just over 40% of them appearing once. The V gene is TRBV6-6, the J gene TRBJ2-7; D not resolved. Material: peripheral blood. The TCR sequence derives from an adult man with Graves' ophthalmopathy. Here the CDR3 reads CASSYVSGDYEQYF. The CDR3 DNA is TGTGCCAGCAGTTATGTCTCGGGCGACTACGAGCAGTACTTC.